The 21 T cell receptor beta chains presented below share a single source sample, sequenced in a study of blood T cell repertoires in COVID-19. Profiled with immunoSEQ multiplex PCR; TCRdb holds only in-frame clones, not every one. This table holds fewer than 200,000 clones, approximately 84% found once. Input material: peripheral blood. Receptor source: a man aged 40-49 years who had recovered from COVID-19.

The V and J genes are TRBV23-1 and TRBJ2-3; TRBD1 agrees at 8 bases. TRBV23-1 is designated an ORF whose function remains uncertain. CDR3 size: 12 residues. J gave up 3 bases and V 10 bases, and 3 bases lay outside the gene matches. The CDR3: CANHRGTDTQYF. CDR3 in DNA: TGCGCCAATCACAGGGGGACAGATACGCAGTATTTT.

This sequence joins TRBV4-3 and TRBJ2-2; a weak D match, TRBD2 (6 bases). This CDR3 has 19 amino acids. The V and J ends lost 0 bases and 0 bases respectively, with 17 bases between them. CDR1 and CDR2 from the germline V gene are LGHNA and YSLEER. In nucleotides, the CDR3 is TGCGCCAGCAGCCAAGAATGGGGATGGGAGGACACGAACACCGGGGAGCTGTTTTTT. Protein: CASSQEWGWEDTNTGELFF.

This sequence joins TRBV7-9 and TRBJ2-5; TRBD2 might be the D (6 bases). V dropped 5 bases and J dropped 2 bases, with 15 bases sitting between them. Germline CDR1 SEHNR, CDR2 FQNEAQ (reference sequence). The CDR3 loop spans 15 amino acids. The CDR3 protein is CASSGGTASQETQYF. CDR3 sequence (DNA): TGTGCCAGCAGCGGCGGGACGGCCTCACAAGAGACCCAGTACTTC.

V is TRBV28 and J is TRBJ2-1; possibly TRBD1 for D (5 bases). The CDR3 extends over 13 amino acids. From germline, CDR1 is MDHEN and CDR2 SYDVKM. With 11 bases removed from V and 5 bases from J, the gap between germline ends came to 16 bases. This CDR3 reads CACAGKEDNEQFF. The CDR3 DNA reads TGTGCCTGTGCAGGGAAAGAAGACAATGAGCAGTTCTTC.

The gene calls are TRBV27 and TRBJ2-1; 7 nucleotides agree with TRBD2. V was pared by 6 bases and J by 10 bases, with 15 bases of the junction left unmatched. CDR1 and CDR2 (germline): MNHEY, SMNVEV (reference sequence). There are 15 residues in the CDR3. CDR3: CASSSEGAGVREQFF. The CDR3 bases are TGTGCCAGCAGCTCCGAAGGTGCGGGAGTTCGAGAGCAGTTCTTC.

The chain uses TRBV19 and TRBJ2-3, with 14 bases that match TRBD2. V trimming: 11 bases; J trimming: 2 bases; junction bases outside the gene matches: 6. This CDR3 comprises 15 residues. Germline V lookup: CDR1 LNHDA, CDR2 SQIVND (reference sequence). CDR3 DNA: TGTGCCGCCGGACTAGCGGGGGGAAACACAGATACGCAGTATTTT. Translating gives CAAGLAGGNTDTQYF.

This rearrangement joins TRBV4-2 to TRBJ1-1, with TRBD1 matching 8 bases. V trimming: 0 bases; J trimming: 7 bases; junction bases outside the gene matches: 4. The CDR3 contains 14 residues. Germline-derived CDR1 and CDR2 are LGHNA and YNFKEQ. CDR3 nucleotides: TGTGCCAGCAGCCAAGAACAGGGGGGTATTGAAGCTTTCTTT. Its protein is CASSQEQGGIEAFF.

The chain links TRBV11-3 to TRBJ2-1, with 7 bases matching TRBD2. This CDR3 contains 16 residues. Germline V CDR1 and CDR2: SGHNT, YENEEA. V dropped 0 bases and J dropped 4; count of bases not matched to a gene: 6. The DNA for the CDR3 is TGTGCCAGCAGCTTAGATGGGGGGGGACTGTACAATGAGCAGTTCTTC. Amino acids: CASSLDGGGLYNEQFF.

The V and J genes are TRBV2 and TRBJ2-1; D gene ambiguous. Germline CDR1 is SNHLY and CDR2 is FYNNEI. V was clipped by 4 bases and J by 8 bases, with 12 bases between them. The CDR3 has 13 residues. The CDR3 coding sequence is TGTGCCAGCAGTGTATTATCTCTCTATGAGCAGTTCTTC. Its translation is CASSVLSLYEQFF.

CDR3: CASSLVAGFNSGNTIYF. The CDR3 DNA sequence: TGTGCCAGCAGCCTCGTGGCGGGGTTCAACTCTGGAAACACCATATATTTT. The chain uses TRBV3-1 (or the pseudogene TRBV3-2) and TRBJ1-3; D call uncertain. V lost 4 bases, J lost 0 bases, and 16 bases lay in between. This CDR3 contains 17 residues. The V gene's germline CDR1 is LGHDT and CDR2 YNNKEL (reference sequence).

The chain has TRBV6-1 and TRBJ2-7; maybe TRBD1 (5 bases). Germline V CDR1 and CDR2: MNHNS, SASEGT. V was pared by 3 bases and J by 5 bases, with 17 bases between. CDR3 size: 15 residues. In nucleotides, the CDR3 is TGTGCCAGCAGTGAGCTCGCCCGGCAGGGAAACGAGCAGTACTTC. This sequence encodes CASSELARQGNEQYF.

This clone appeared a single time. The chain is built from TRBV5-8 and TRBJ1-5; D gene unclear. V lost 3 bases to trimming and J lost 3 bases, with 7 bases between them. Germline loops: CDR1 SGHTS, CDR2 YDEGEE. The CDR3 contains 13 residues. The CDR3 is CASSSDNNQPQHF. For the CDR3, the DNA is TGTGCCAGCAGCTCAGACAACAATCAGCCCCAGCATTTT.

The chain uses TRBV4-3 and TRBJ2-7, with D maybe TRBD1 (7 bases). Germline CDR1 reads LGHNA; CDR2 reads YSLEER. Between the trimmed V and J ends, which lost 0 bases and 5 bases, there was a span of 14 bases. CDR3 length: 15 amino acids. In nucleotides, the CDR3 is TGCGCCAGCAGCCAAGATCAGGGGGGAAGAGACGAGCAGTACTTC. The encoded protein is CASSQDQGGRDEQYF.

This chain connects TRBV6-2 or TRBV6-3 to TRBJ2-7; D possibly corresponds to TRBD1 (5 bases). Per the germline V gene, CDR1 is MNHEY and CDR2 is SVGEGT. Trimming left V 5 bases short and J 6 bases short, with 23 bases between. The CDR3 covers 16 residues. The CDR3 DNA follows: TGTGCCAGCAGTCAAAGACAGACCTCTCTGTCGGTCGAGCAGTACTTC. Its protein is CASSQRQTSLSVEQYF.

The chain joins TRBV7-2 to TRBJ1-2; D call uncertain. This CDR3 comprises 13 residues. The ends were cut back, 5 bases at V and 4 bases at J, with 11 bases in the middle. Per germline, CDR1 SGHTA and CDR2 FQGNSA. The DNA of the CDR3 is TGTGCCAGCAGCCCCTACGCCTCCTATGGCTACACCTTC. Translated, it gives CASSPYASYGYTF.

The V gene is TRBV4-3, the J gene TRBJ2-7; 9 bases agree with TRBD2. CDR3 length: 17 residues. The germline V gene encodes CDR1 LGHNA and CDR2 YSLEER. V lost 0 bases, J lost 9 bases, and 15 bases stayed unmatched. CDR3 nucleotides: TGCGCCAGCAGCCAAGAGGTTGCGGGAGGGACCCTACGAGGGCAGTACTTC. The encoded protein is CASSQEVAGGTLRGQYF.

This chain joins TRBV6-6 and TRBJ2-7; D is perhaps TRBD1 (5 bases). Germline-derived CDR1 and CDR2 are MNHNY and SVGAGI (reference sequence). V gave up 6 bases and J gave up 1 base, with 10 bases separating them. The CDR3 length is 13 residues. CDR3 sequence (DNA): TGTGCCAGCAGAGGGGATTTTTCCTACGAGCAGTACTTC. Translated, it gives CASRGDFSYEQYF.

The chain employs TRBV7-8 and TRBJ1-1; tentative D call: TRBD1 (5 bases). Trimming removed 6 bases at V and 7 bases at J, with 12 bases between. The CDR3 spans 12 residues. Germline CDR1 is SGHVS and CDR2 is FQNEAQ. CDR3 DNA sequence: TGTGCCAGCAGGACAGCGACGGGTGAAGCTTTCTTT. Translation gives CASRTATGEAFF.

The genes are TRBV2 and TRBJ1-2; maybe TRBD1 (6 bases). In germline, CDR1 is SNHLY, CDR2 FYNNEI. V shed 2 bases and J shed 3 bases, with 7 bases lying between them. This CDR3 has 13 amino acids. The CDR3 coding sequence is TGTGCCAGCAGTGAATACAGGGACTATGGCTACACCTTC. The encoded protein is CASSEYRDYGYTF.

This clone was counted once. The chain carries TRBV2 and TRBJ2-5; 11 bases align to TRBD2. Trimming took 6 bases from V and 4 from J; bases not matched to a gene: 7. Looked up from germline, CDR1 is SNHLY and CDR2 is FYNNEI. The CDR3 runs 15 residues. CDR3 in DNA: TGTGCCAGCAGCGGTAGCGGGGGGGCTTTAGAGACCCAGTACTTC. Protein: CASSGSGGALETQYF.

Turning to this clone: The junction does not match germline at one end; this may be a read error. CDR3 coding DNA: TGTGCCAGCAGCTTAAGGGTCGGGGGGACTGGAGCTTTCTTT. Translating gives CASSLRVGGTGAFF. The chain carries TRBV11-2 and TRBJ1-1; a possible D gene is TRBD1 (5 bases). The V gene's germline CDR1 is SGHAT and CDR2 FQNNGV. The CDR3 is 14 amino acids.